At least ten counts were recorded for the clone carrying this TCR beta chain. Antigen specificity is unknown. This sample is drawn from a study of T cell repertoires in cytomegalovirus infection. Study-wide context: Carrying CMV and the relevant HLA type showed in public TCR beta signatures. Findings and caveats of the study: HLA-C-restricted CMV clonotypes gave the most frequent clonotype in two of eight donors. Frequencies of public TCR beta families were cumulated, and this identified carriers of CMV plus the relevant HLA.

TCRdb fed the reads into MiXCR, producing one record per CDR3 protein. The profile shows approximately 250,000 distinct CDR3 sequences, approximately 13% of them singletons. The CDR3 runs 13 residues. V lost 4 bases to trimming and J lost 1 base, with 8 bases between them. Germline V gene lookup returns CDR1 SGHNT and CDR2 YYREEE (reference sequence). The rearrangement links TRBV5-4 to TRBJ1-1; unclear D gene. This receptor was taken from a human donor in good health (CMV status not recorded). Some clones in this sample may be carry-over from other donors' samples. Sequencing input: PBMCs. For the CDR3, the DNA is TGTGCCAGCAGCCTTGAGGCGAACACTGAAGCTTTCTTT. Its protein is CASSLEANTEAFF.